A single sample is the source of the 14 T cell receptor beta chains below, sequenced in a study of cytomegalovirus exposure and HLA in healthy donors. The PCR ran on 60 Vbeta and 13 Jbeta primers. Repertoires were generated with immunoSEQ multiplex PCR, while TCRdb's copy carries only in-frame clones and drops some. The table lists 150,000 to 200,000 clones, nearly 80% of them singletons. The material sequenced was PBMCs. Every receptor here comes from a woman in her thirties or forties in good health and CMV-seronegative.

This clone was seen only a few times. This chain joins TRBV6-1 and TRBJ2-3, with unresolved D. With 4 bases removed from V and 4 bases from J, the gap between germline ends came to 12 bases. CDR3 length equals 14 residues. Germline V gene sequence: CDR1 MNHNS, CDR2 SASEGT. This CDR3 reads CASSGQSDSDTQYF. The CDR3 coding sequence is TGTGCCAGCAGTGGCCAGTCCGATTCAGATACGCAGTATTTT.

The V and J genes are TRBV10-1 and TRBJ1-1, with TRBD1 identical over 7 bases. V lost 6 bases to trimming and J lost 4 bases; unmatched junction nucleotides: 8. The CDR3 is made up of 14 amino acids. Germline assignment: CDR1 WNHNN and CDR2 SYGVQD (reference sequence). The CDR3 DNA sequence: TGCGCCAGCAGACGAGACAGGGATCGCACTGAAGCTTTCTTT. This gives the protein CASRRDRDRTEAFF.

CDR3 amino acids: CATSRAGGGNTIYF. The CDR3 nucleotides read TGTGCCACCAGCCGAGCCGGGGGTGGAAACACCATATATTTT. The chain carries TRBV15 and TRBJ1-3; D possibly corresponds to TRBD1 (5 bases). V gave up 5 bases and J gave up 3 bases, with 11 bases separating them. The CDR3 sequence is 14 residues long. Germline CDR1 is LNHNV and CDR2 is YYDKDF (reference sequence).

This chain connects TRBV6-4 to TRBJ2-1; D remains unclear. In germline, CDR1 is MRHNA, CDR2 SNTAGT. This CDR3 is 10 amino acids long. V lost 6 bases to trimming and J lost 12 bases, with 9 bases between them. This chain's CDR3 is CASSALWQFF. CDR3 sequence (DNA): TGTGCCAGCAGCGCACTATGGCAGTTCTTC.

The chain joins TRBV5-1 to TRBJ1-2, with D possibly matching TRBD1 (6 bases). The germline V gene encodes CDR1 SGHRS and CDR2 YFSETQ. The CDR3 runs 15 residues. Between the trimmed V and J ends, which lost 4 bases and 6 bases, there was a span of 19 bases. The CDR3 DNA is TGCGCCAGCAGCCAAGGACAGCGGGGGAGGGATGGCTACACCTTC. Translating it yields CASSQGQRGRDGYTF. The full variable domain, completed using reference TRBV5-1 and TRBJ1-2, is KAGVTQTPRYLIKTRGQQVTLSCSPISGHRSVSWYQQTPGQGLQFLFEYFSETQRNKGNFPGRFSGRQFSNSRSEMNVSTLELGDSALYLCASSQGQRGRDGYTFGSGTRLTVV.

The V gene is TRBV5-1, the J gene TRBJ1-4, with D tentatively TRBD1 (6 bases). Trimming took 0 bases from V and 13 from J, leaving 13 bases between them. Germline-derived CDR1 and CDR2 are SGHRS and YFSETQ. This CDR3 has 13 residues. The CDR3 sequence: CASSLGSGGILFF. The CDR3 DNA sequence: TGCGCCAGCAGCTTGGGCTCTGGGGGCATACTGTTTTTT. The whole variable domain, remainder taken from reference TRBV5-1 and TRBJ1-4, is KAGVTQTPRYLIKTRGQQVTLSCSPISGHRSVSWYQQTPGQGLQFLFEYFSETQRNKGNFPGRFSGRQFSNSRSEMNVSTLELGDSALYLCASSLGSGGILFFGSGTQLSVL.

On this clone: Other DNA variants within this sample encode the same CDR3. The chain has TRBV10-1 and TRBJ1-2, with unresolved D. CDR3 length equals 13 residues. The V end was cut by 3 bases, the J end by 4 bases, with 9 bases between. CDR1 WNHNN and CDR2 SYGVQD come from the germline V gene (reference sequence). The CDR3 coding sequence is TGCGCCAGCAGTGACGTGGGGAGCTATGGCTACACCTTC. Translation gives CASSDVGSYGYTF.

Concerning this clone itself: The sample contains more than one DNA sequence encoding this CDR3. This chain links TRBV6-5 with TRBJ1-2; D remains ambiguous. Deletions cut 6 bases from V and 0 bases from J, with 5 bases between. Germline assignment: CDR1 MNHEY and CDR2 SVGAGI. The CDR3 sequence is 12 residues long. This CDR3 reads CASRTTNYGYTF. DNA of the CDR3: TGTGCCAGCAGGACAACTAACTATGGCTACACCTTC.

This clone was detected only once. V and J are TRBV7-3 and TRBJ2-5, with 10 positions matching TRBD2. The J segment lost 2 bases and the V segment lost 5 bases, leaving 2 bases of the junction unmatched. CDR3 length equals 14 residues. Germline CDR1 reads SGHTA; CDR2 reads FQGTGA. The CDR3, as DNA: TGTGCCAGCAGCGTAGCGGGGGGACAAGAGACCCAGTACTTC. Translating gives CASSVAGGQETQYF.

This clone was observed once. The chain employs TRBV27 and TRBJ1-2; D might be TRBD1 (6 bases). V gave up 0 bases and J gave up 6 bases, with 11 bases separating them. The CDR3 extends over 14 amino acids. The germline CDR1 and CDR2 sequences are MNHEY and SMNVEV (reference sequence). The CDR3 protein is CASSLSSGVDGYTF. The CDR3 region has the DNA TGTGCCAGCAGTTTATCCTCAGGGGTAGATGGCTACACCTTC.

In its sample, this clone was seen once. This chain connects TRBV28 to TRBJ1-3, with D possibly matching TRBD1 (6 bases). The CDR3 sequence is 12 residues long. The germline CDR1 and CDR2 sequences are MDHEN and SYDVKM. The V gene lost 11 bases and the J gene lost 3 bases, with 11 bases spanning the gap. The CDR3 spells CAGGGGGNTIYF. DNA of the CDR3: TGTGCCGGGGGGGGCGGTGGAAACACCATATATTTT.

J is TRBJ2-2 and V is TRBV19, with TRBD1 as a possible D gene (5 bases). Germline CDR1 is LNHDA and CDR2 is SQIVND (reference sequence). This CDR3 is 16 amino acids long. V gave up 5 bases and J gave up 4 bases, with 17 bases separating them. CDR3 loop: CASSSYSREITGELFF. CDR3 nucleotide sequence: TGTGCCAGTAGTTCCTACTCCAGGGAAATCACCGGGGAGCTGTTTTTT.

The chain is built from TRBV10-3 and TRBJ1-5, with D maybe TRBD1 (6 bases). Trimming removed 10 bases from V and 2 bases from J, with 15 bases in between. Germline assignment: CDR1 ENHRY and CDR2 SYGVKD. The CDR3 covers 14 residues. This CDR3 reads CATRQAQGNQPQHF. The CDR3 DNA reads as TGTGCCACCCGACAGGCCCAGGGCAATCAGCCCCAGCATTTT.

The V and J genes are TRBV19 and TRBJ1-2; possibly TRBD1 for D (5 bases). Germline-derived CDR1 and CDR2 are LNHDA and SQIVND (reference sequence). V gave up 6 bases and J gave up 8 bases, with 22 bases separating them. The CDR3 runs to 15 residues. CDR3 bases: TGTGCCAGTAGCAAACAGGCAGGAGGGATACAAGGCTACACCTTC. As protein: CASSKQAGGIQGYTF.